The 24 T cell receptor beta chains below all came from one sample that was sequenced in a study of blood T cell repertoires in COVID-19. This table comes from immunoSEQ multiplex PCR, and its TCRdb copy is limited to in-frame clones, with some not included. The profile shows 25,000 to 35,000 clones, just under 95% of them singletons. Sequenced sample: peripheral blood. These receptors all stem from a woman aged 65 to 85 with COVID-19, enrolled during active disease.

This clone has just one count. V is TRBV7-2 and J is TRBJ1-1; D may be TRBD1 (5 bases). This CDR3 spans 12 amino acids. From germline, CDR1 is SGHTA and CDR2 FQGNSA. Trimming cost V 5 bases and J 8 bases, with 12 bases left between them. CDR3 in amino acids: CASSLLGGEAFF. The DNA of the CDR3 is TGTGCCAGCAGCCTTTTGGGGGGGGAAGCTTTCTTT.

This clone was observed a single time. The gene calls are TRBV2 and TRBJ2-7; D possibly corresponds to TRBD2 (5 bases). CDR3 length: 11 amino acids. Germline CDR1 and CDR2: SNHLY and FYNNEI. With 5 bases removed from V and 6 bases from J, the gap between germline ends came to 8 bases. The CDR3 coding sequence is TGTGCCAGCAGTCCCAGCGGCGAGCAGTACTTC. It translates to CASSPSGEQYF.

This sequence joins TRBV15 and TRBJ2-1; D is possibly TRBD1 (6 bases). CDR3 size: 16 residues. V shed 1 base and J shed 5 bases, with 15 bases lying between them. Germline V gene data show CDR1 as LNHNV and CDR2 as YYDKDF (reference sequence). CDR3 nucleotides: TGTGCCACCAGCAGAGTTCCCAGGGGTGTCCACAATGAGCAGTTCTTC. Translating gives CATSRVPRGVHNEQFF.

DNA of the CDR3: TGTGCCAGCTCACGGCGTTTTAGCGGGGAAGAGACCCAGTACTTC. Translating it yields CASSRRFSGEETQYF. V is TRBV18 and J is TRBJ2-5, with 8 bases that match TRBD2. V trimming: 4 bases; J trimming: 3 bases; junction bases outside the gene matches: 7. This CDR3 comprises 15 residues. From germline, CDR1 is KGHSH and CDR2 LQKENI. The full variable domain, rest sourced from reference TRBV18 and TRBJ2-5, is NAGVMQNPRHLVRRRGQEARLRCSPMKGHSHVYWYRQLPEEGLKFMVYLQKENIIDESGMPKERFSAEFPKEGPSILRIQQVVRGDSAAYFCASSRRFSGEETQYFGPGTRLLVL.

This chain connects TRBV27 to TRBJ1-2; D unclear. The germline V and J ends were trimmed by 2 bases and 2 bases, with 12 bases remaining between them. CDR1 and CDR2 from the germline V gene are MNHEY and SMNVEV (reference sequence). The CDR3 spans 15 residues. CDR3 coding DNA: TGTGCCAGCAGTTTAATGAGACCAGGAAACTATGGCTACACCTTC. Encoded protein: CASSLMRPGNYGYTF.

The CDR3 sequence: CASSKQGNNNEQFF. As DNA, the CDR3 is TGTGCCAGCAGTAAACAGGGGAATAACAATGAGCAGTTCTTC. This chain links TRBV6-2 or TRBV6-3 with TRBJ2-1; 7 positions agree with TRBD1. The germline V gene encodes CDR1 MNHEY and CDR2 SVGEGT. This CDR3 is built from 14 residues. J lost 5 bases, V lost 5 bases, and 6 bases had no gene match.

J is TRBJ1-1 and V is TRBV7-3; D is uncertain. CDR3 size: 14 residues. Trimming left V 5 bases short and J 2 bases short, with 12 bases between. CDR1 is SGHTA and CDR2 is FQGTGA in the germline V gene. In DNA, the CDR3 is TGTGCCAGCAGCCCCGCGGGAGCTAACACTGAAGCTTTCTTT. Translated, it gives CASSPAGANTEAFF.

This chain joins TRBV10-3 and TRBJ2-1; no clear D. The V and J ends lost 6 bases and 7 bases respectively, with 10 bases between them. Germline loops: CDR1 ENHRY, CDR2 SYGVKD. CDR3 length equals 12 residues. The CDR3 sequence: CAIRDPGNEQFF. In nucleotides, the CDR3 is TGTGCCATCAGAGATCCCGGGAATGAGCAGTTCTTC.

This chain links TRBV7-2 with TRBJ1-6; tentative D call: TRBD1 (5 bases). Germline loops: CDR1 SGHTA, CDR2 FQGNSA. Trimming removed 5 bases at V and 7 bases at J, with 15 bases between. The CDR3 loop spans 15 amino acids. The CDR3 protein is CASSLQTDGNSPLHF. The CDR3 region has the DNA TGTGCCAGCAGCCTACAGACAGATGGAAATTCACCCCTCCACTTT.

CDR3 in amino acids: CASSSGYTGELFF. The CDR3 DNA follows: TGTGCCAGTAGTTCAGGGTACACCGGGGAGCTGTTTTTT. The V and J genes are TRBV19 and TRBJ2-2; tentatively, D is TRBD1 (5 bases). CDR3 size: 13 residues. The V gene lost 5 bases and the J gene lost 3 bases, with 7 bases spanning the gap. The germline V gene has CDR1 LNHDA and CDR2 SQIVND (reference sequence).

The gene calls are TRBV19 and TRBJ2-2, with 8 bases identical to TRBD2. CDR1 is LNHDA and CDR2 is SQIVND in the germline V gene (reference sequence). The CDR3 covers 16 residues. The ends lost 5 bases at V and 4 bases at J; junction bases unmatched: 9. The CDR3 nucleotides are TGTGCCAGTAGTGATCTGCGGGAGGCCCCCACCGGGGAGCTGTTTTTT. Amino acid sequence: CASSDLREAPTGELFF.

V gene TRBV9 combines with J gene TRBJ1-2; D unresolved. V was clipped by 4 bases and J by 3 bases, with 10 bases between them. From germline, CDR1 is SGDLS and CDR2 YYNGEE. The CDR3 sequence is 13 residues long. CDR3 nucleotides: TGTGCCAGCAGCCCGGCGGAGGACTATGGCTACACCTTC. Its protein is CASSPAEDYGYTF. Supplemented by reference TRBV9 and TRBJ1-2, the full variable domain reads DSGVTQTPKHLITATGQRVTLRCSPRSGDLSVYWYQQSLDQGLQFLIQYYNGEERAKGNILERFSAQQFPDLHSELNLSSLELGDSALYFCASSPAEDYGYTFGSGTRLTVV.

The chain employs TRBV7-2 and TRBJ1-1, with D hard to call. This CDR3 has 15 amino acids. The V gene's germline CDR1 is SGHTA and CDR2 FQGNSA. With 2 bases removed from V and 0 bases from J, the gap between germline ends came to 10 bases. This chain's CDR3 is CASSLRARLNTEAFF. In DNA form, the CDR3 reads TGTGCCAGCAGCTTAAGAGCGCGGCTGAACACTGAAGCTTTCTTT.

The gene calls are TRBV19 and TRBJ1-5; 7 nucleotides align to TRBD1. V lost 3 bases, J lost 7 bases, and 9 bases stayed unmatched. This CDR3 has 15 residues. Germline CDR1 reads LNHDA; CDR2 reads SQIVND (reference sequence). CDR3 sequence: CASSIRGGVGQPQHF. The DNA of the CDR3 is TGTGCCAGTAGTATCAGAGGGGGCGTAGGGCAGCCCCAGCATTTT.

The chain couples TRBV6-2 or TRBV6-3 to TRBJ2-7; TRBD2 matches at 9 bases. In germline, CDR1 is MNHEY, CDR2 SVGEGT. Losses at the gene ends were 4 bases for V and 5 bases for J; bases not matched to a gene: 6. The CDR3 contains 14 residues. The CDR3 spells CASSLAGVADEQYF. The CDR3 DNA is TGTGCCAGCAGTTTAGCGGGAGTAGCGGACGAGCAGTACTTC.

The V and J genes are TRBV11-2 and TRBJ2-1; D remains ambiguous. Looked up from germline, CDR1 is SGHAT and CDR2 is FQNNGV. With 3 bases removed from V and 0 bases from J, the gap between germline ends came to 9 bases. The length of the CDR3 is 15 residues. CDR3 coding DNA: TGTGCCAGCAGCTTTGTGTCCAGCTCCTACAATGAGCAGTTCTTC. This translates into CASSFVSSSYNEQFF.

The chain couples TRBV11-2 to TRBJ2-1; 9 bases line up with TRBD2. The CDR3 contains 18 residues. The V segment lost 5 bases and the J segment 9 bases; nucleotides outside the gene matches: 20. The germline V gene has CDR1 SGHAT and CDR2 FQNNGV. CDR3 residues: CASSPRSLLAGRPGEQFF. CDR3 coding DNA: TGTGCCAGCAGCCCGCGCTCCTTGCTAGCGGGGCGCCCAGGTGAGCAGTTCTTC. Drawing the rest from reference TRBV11-2 and TRBJ2-1, the complete variable domain is EAGVAQSPRYKIIEKRQSVAFWCNPISGHATLYWYQQILGQGPKLLIQFQNNGVVDDSQLPKDRFSAERLKGVDSTLKIQPAKLEDSAVYLCASSPRSLLAGRPGEQFFGPGTRLTVL.

This clone occurred once. The chain recombines TRBV29-1 with TRBJ2-7; TRBD2 matches 13 bases. From germline, CDR1 is SQVTM and CDR2 ANQGSEA. Trimming cost V 7 bases and J 5 bases; bases outside gene matches: 8. The CDR3 contains 14 residues. The CDR3 DNA is TGCAGCGCCCGGGCAGGACTAGCGGGAGACGAGCAGTACTTC. This translates into CSARAGLAGDEQYF.

The chain joins TRBV2 to TRBJ1-4; TRBD1 matches at 7 bases. The CDR3 loop spans 13 amino acids. Germline assignment: CDR1 SNHLY and CDR2 FYNNEI. Losses at the gene ends were 4 bases for V and 11 bases for J; bases not matched to a gene: 7. CDR3 protein: CASSGDRFNKLFF. The CDR3 DNA reads TGTGCCAGCAGTGGGGACAGATTTAACAAACTGTTTTTT.

The chain recombines TRBV28 with TRBJ2-1; TRBD2 might be the D (5 bases). The ends were cut back, 4 bases at V and 8 bases at J, with 12 bases in the middle. The germline CDR1 and CDR2 sequences are MDHEN and SYDVKM. CDR3 size: 13 residues. CDR3 sequence reads: CASSSGVFDEQFF. CDR3 sequence (DNA): TGTGCCAGCAGTTCCGGGGTTTTCGATGAGCAGTTCTTC.

The rearrangement uses TRBV28 and TRBJ2-1; D remains ambiguous. V lost 6 bases, J lost 2 bases, and 14 bases lay in between. The CDR3 has 15 amino acids. Germline V lookup: CDR1 MDHEN, CDR2 SYDVKM. CDR3 protein: CASRPGIRTYNEQFF. CDR3 bases: TGTGCCAGCAGACCCGGTATACGCACCTACAATGAGCAGTTCTTC.

V and J are TRBV5-1 and TRBJ2-1; tentative D call: TRBD2 (6 bases). Per germline, CDR1 SGHRS and CDR2 YFSETQ. CDR3 size: 13 residues. V gave up 4 bases and J gave up 9 bases, with 14 bases separating them. CDR3 loop: CASSPMGGGEQFF. The CDR3 DNA follows: TGCGCCAGCAGCCCGATGGGAGGCGGTGAGCAGTTCTTC.

The chain links TRBV11-3 to TRBJ2-7, with D tentatively TRBD2 (6 bases). Germline V gene sequence: CDR1 SGHNT, CDR2 YENEEA. The CDR3 is 14 amino acids. The germline V and J ends were trimmed by 1 base and 5 bases, with 12 bases remaining between them. In DNA form, the CDR3 reads TGTGCCAGCAGCTTAGCAGCGGGCACCGACGAGCAGTACTTC. It translates to CASSLAAGTDEQYF.

The chain is built from TRBV9 and TRBJ2-2; 7 nucleotides agree with TRBD2. The CDR3 is 16 amino acids. Unmatched junction bases numbered 2, after V lost 0 bases and J lost 0 bases. CDR1 and CDR2 (germline): SGDLS, YYNGEE. In DNA, the CDR3 is TGTGCCAGCAGCGTAGGCAGCGGGACGAACACCGGGGAGCTGTTTTTT. It specifies CASSVGSGTNTGELFF.